These T cell receptor beta chains were read from a single sample in a study of OX40 agonist ivuxolimab in advanced cancers. Measured with immunoSEQ multiplex PCR; TCRdb has only the in-frame clones, and not every one. The repertoire holds about 20,000 clones, with less than 85% as singletons. Here the sequenced sample was CD4+ or CD8+ T cells sorted from blood, taken in a trial of the OX40 agonist ivuxolimab. The receptor set was obtained from an adult with an advanced solid tumor such as melanoma, head and neck, liver or kidney cancer. The CDR3 runs from the conserved cysteine through the conserved F or W. Each record gives: D gene, V gene, clone size, J gene, CDR3 DNA, CDR3 protein. The D gene is left open where the match is weak. Where a row states a size, it is once, few, many or the class of an expanded clone; other rows omit it.

d_gene: NA; v_gene: TRBV27; abundance: NA; j_gene: TRBJ2-6; CDR3nt: TGTGCCAGCGACTCGTACTCTGGGGCCAACGTCCTGACTTTC; CDR3aa: CASDSYSGANVLTF
d_gene: TRBD2; v_gene: TRBV7-2; abundance: NA; j_gene: TRBJ2-2; CDR3nt: TGTGCCAGCAGCTCGAGACTAGCGGGGGAGAACACCGGGGAGCTGTTTTTT; CDR3aa: CASSSRLAGENTGELFF
d_gene: TRBD1; v_gene: TRBV27; abundance: NA; j_gene: TRBJ2-6; CDR3nt: TGTGCCAGCAGTCTCTCGACAGGGCGGTTGGGGGCCAACGTCCTGACTTTC; CDR3aa: CASSLSTGRLGANVLTF
d_gene: NA; v_gene: TRBV9; abundance: NA; j_gene: TRBJ2-7; CDR3nt: TGTGCCAGCAGCGTAGATTCTGACTACGAGCAGTACTTC; CDR3aa: CASSVDSDYEQYF
d_gene: TRBD1; v_gene: TRBV29-1; abundance: NA; j_gene: TRBJ2-7; CDR3nt: TGCAGCGTCGAGAGACAGGGGAGCTCCTACGAGCAGTACTTC; CDR3aa: CSVERQGSSYEQYF
d_gene: NA; v_gene: TRBV6-1; abundance: few; j_gene: TRBJ2-2; CDR3nt: TGTGCCAGCAGTGAAGGAGTCTTTTCCACCGGGGAGCTGTTTTTT; CDR3aa: CASSEGVFSTGELFF
d_gene: NA; v_gene: TRBV27; abundance: few; j_gene: TRBJ1-6; CDR3nt: TGTGCCAGCAGTTGGGGCGTCTCCTATAATTCACCCCTCCACTTT; CDR3aa: CASSWGVSYNSPLHF
d_gene: TRBD1; v_gene: TRBV4-2; abundance: NA; j_gene: TRBJ2-1; CDR3nt: TGTGCCAGCAGCCAAGAAGGGGCCAGGGGGTTTTATGAGCAGTTCTTC; CDR3aa: CASSQEGARGFYEQFF
d_gene: TRBD1; v_gene: TRBV4-2; abundance: few; j_gene: TRBJ1-2; CDR3nt: TGTGCCAGCAGCCAACAGGGGGTCCACTATGGCTACACCTTC; CDR3aa: CASSQQGVHYGYTF
d_gene: NA; v_gene: TRBV7-9; abundance: NA; j_gene: TRBJ2-1; CDR3nt: TGTGCCAGCAGCTTTATCCGACAGGAGCAGTTCTTC; CDR3aa: CASSFIRQEQFF
d_gene: NA; v_gene: TRBV29-1; abundance: NA; j_gene: TRBJ2-7; CDR3nt: TGCAGCGTTGGGGGGACCTACGAGCAGTACTTC; CDR3aa: CSVGGTYEQYF
d_gene: NA; v_gene: TRBV19; abundance: NA; j_gene: TRBJ1-1; CDR3nt: TGTGCCAGTAGGCCCGACCCGCCCAGCACTGAAGCTTTCTTT; CDR3aa: CASRPDPPSTEAFF
d_gene: NA; v_gene: TRBV4-3; abundance: NA; j_gene: TRBJ2-1; CDR3nt: TGCGCCAGCAGCCAAGATCTACCGTCGCGGAATGAGCAGTTCTTC; CDR3aa: CASSQDLPSRNEQFF
d_gene: NA; v_gene: TRBV6-1; abundance: NA; j_gene: TRBJ2-7; CDR3nt: TGTGCCAGCAGTGAGAGGCCCGGTGGCCTCTACGAGCAGTACTTC; CDR3aa: CASSERPGGLYEQYF
d_gene: NA; v_gene: TRBV29-1; abundance: few; j_gene: TRBJ2-7; CDR3nt: TGCAGCGTTCATATAGACGAGCAGTACTTC; CDR3aa: CSVHIDEQYF
d_gene: NA; v_gene: TRBV4-3; abundance: NA; j_gene: TRBJ2-7; CDR3nt: TGCGCCAGCAGCCAAGGAGCGGCAGGAACTTACGAGCAGTACTTC; CDR3aa: CASSQGAAGTYEQYF
d_gene: NA; v_gene: TRBV28; abundance: NA; j_gene: TRBJ1-2; CDR3nt: TGTGCCAGCAGTTTTTCAGAGGGCTACACCTTC; CDR3aa: CASSFSEGYTF
d_gene: NA; v_gene: TRBV6-6; abundance: NA; j_gene: TRBJ2-7; CDR3nt: TGTGCCAGCAGTTTCACCTACGAGCAGTACTTC; CDR3aa: CASSFTYEQYF
d_gene: TRBD1; v_gene: TRBV5-4; abundance: NA; j_gene: TRBJ1-4; CDR3nt: TGTGCCAGCAGCTCGACAGGGGCAACTAATGAAAAACTGTTTTTT; CDR3aa: CASSSTGATNEKLFF
d_gene: NA; v_gene: TRBV4-3; abundance: NA; j_gene: TRBJ1-5; CDR3nt: TGCGCCAGCAGCCAACTATACACGGGTAGTAGCAATCAGCCCCAGCATTTT; CDR3aa: CASSQLYTGSSNQPQHF